This T cell receptor (beta chain) emerged from a study of blood T cell repertoires in COVID-19 (dated by TCRdb to 2018 to 2020). Background on the whole study: The collaborator samples originated in the United States, Italy and Spain and spanned the acute and convalescent phases of COVID-19. The material from the prospective study consisted of cDNA or gDNA derived from T cells, B-cell-depleted T cells, or PBMCs. The dataset comprised deeply sampled blood TCRbeta repertoires from subjects exposed to, actively infected with, or recovered from COVID-19. A freely available public database, intended as a resource for researchers studying the immune response to SARS-CoV-2, is where the repertoires were released. The samples were drawn from the first 160 participants of the ongoing ImmuneRACE study and from 950 to 1,500 subjects provided by 6 global collaborators. Nearly every sample came with metadata listing a de-identified subject ID, COVID-19 status, age in years and sex. Where available, HLA class I and class II types were obtained from metadata supplied by the sample provider rather than from assay-based typing.

One collaborating source in Seattle enrolled patients during active infection and followed them longitudinally through the course of disease. Each collaborating institution followed its own protocols to collect whole blood in K2EDTA tubes. For TCRbeta analysis, collaborator samples were shipped as frozen whole blood, as isolated PBMCs, or as DNA extracted from either sample type. Results and caveats for the whole study, not just this receptor: How much clinical and demographic metadata was included differed by source and by participant, and the metadata was provided uncurated.

The immunoSEQ Assay, a bias-controlled multiplex PCR, was used to amplify TCRbeta CDR3 regions from genomic DNA. In the authors' own workflow: Nucleated cell counts per sample were estimated from amplification of reference gene primers within the assay. Sequence reads were collapsed and filtered to measure the absolute abundance of every unique TCRbeta CDR3 rearrangement. Productive Simpson clonality was computed per sample as the square root of Simpson's diversity index over productive rearrangements. Held by TCRdb, this immuneACCESS table contains in-frame sequences only and omits some clones. Under half of the omission traces to an unresolved V gene where checked; the cause of the rest is unknown. Clone size and V and J calls were adopted from that table, with D and trimming inferred from the DNA. The sample data list some 330,000 clones, and under 90% of these were observed just once. The ten biggest clones cover 1.5% to 2% of the sample.

Turning to this clone: Its antigen remains unidentified. No base quality values were provided; no much bigger clone lies one nucleotide off.

Reading from cysteine to valine, the CDR3 counts 19 amino acids. Just the 57-base CDR3 DNA is kept, in frame starting at base 1. Via the germline V gene, CDR1 is SGDLS and CDR2 YYNGEE. The germline V end is reduced by 0 bases and the J end by 0 bases; junction bases left unmatched: 13. Material for sequencing was peripheral blood. The chain links TRBV9 with TRBJ2-7; 9 bases in the junction line up with TRBD1. The source of this sequence is a woman aged 25 to 39 with COVID-19, enrolled during active disease. The DNA sequence is TGTGCCAGCAGCGTAGTAAGGGACAGGGACGTCCGCAGCTCCTACGAGCAGTACGTC. Translation gives CASSVVRDRDVRSSYEQYV.